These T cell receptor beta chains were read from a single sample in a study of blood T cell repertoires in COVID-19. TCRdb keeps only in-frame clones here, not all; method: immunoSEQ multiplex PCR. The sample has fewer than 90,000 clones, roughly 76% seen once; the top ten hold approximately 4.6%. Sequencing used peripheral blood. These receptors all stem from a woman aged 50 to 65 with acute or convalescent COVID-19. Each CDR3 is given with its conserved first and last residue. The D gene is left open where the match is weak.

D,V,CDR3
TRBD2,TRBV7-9,CASSLGGEETQYF
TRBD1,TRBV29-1,CSVATTLTLTGLGTEAFF
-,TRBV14,CASSESMNYGYTF
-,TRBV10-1,CASSETEKLVYEQYF
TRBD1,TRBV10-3,CAISETPGQSMNTEAFF
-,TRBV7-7,CASLSGHGYTF
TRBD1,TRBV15,CATSRSTGAGNEKLFF
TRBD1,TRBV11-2,CASSSTGGYGYTF
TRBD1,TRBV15,CATSPETGPNYGYTF
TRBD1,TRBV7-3,CASSPGSGQGLGAFF
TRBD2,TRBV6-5,CASSSQGPGGREQYF
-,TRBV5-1,CASSLIADLSYEQYF
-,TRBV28,CASSPIQGSTGELFF
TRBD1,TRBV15,CATSRVRDSGYGYTF
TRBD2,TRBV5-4,CASSLAGAGAAYEQYF
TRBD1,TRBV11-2,CASSLEPSRGGGYTF
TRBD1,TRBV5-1,CASAFRQGAVYTEAFF
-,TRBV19,CASSTGAFDIAFF
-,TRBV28,CASTPTRQDSPLHF
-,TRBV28,CASSLAVQGRNEQFF
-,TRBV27,CASSFRENNSPLHF
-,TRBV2,CASSEQGGWLESPLHF
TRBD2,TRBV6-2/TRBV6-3,CASSPAGALTDTQYF
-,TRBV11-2,CASSPQRGSYEQYF
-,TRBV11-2,CASSPSAYEQYF
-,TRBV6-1,CASSDGIEKLFF
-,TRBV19,CASSIIQGTYGYTF
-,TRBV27,CASSPRGSWYGYTF
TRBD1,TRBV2,CASSDRRGPNTEAFF
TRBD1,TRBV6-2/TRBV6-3,CASSTGVRTAFF
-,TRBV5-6,CASSFLGQTAFF
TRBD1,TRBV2,CASSEGAGGLTEAFF
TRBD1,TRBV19,CASSGQGKKNIQYF
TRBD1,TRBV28,CASQDRGSYEQYF
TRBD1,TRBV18,CASSRSGTGGTSSGNTIYF
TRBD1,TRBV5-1,CASSPGQGIGQETQYF
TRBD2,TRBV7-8,CASSSLAGGTDTQYF
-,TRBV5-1,CASSLGPSTTGFSGNTIYF
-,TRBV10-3,CAISAREGVGELFF
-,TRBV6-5,CASRQAGGVEPQHF
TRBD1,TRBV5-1,CASSLGTGIGSPLHF
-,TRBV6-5,CASSYGGTSPETQYF
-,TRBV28,CASSFSLGGTDTQYF
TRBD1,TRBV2,CASRLTGTGRTEAFF
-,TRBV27,CASSALTGPSLAKNIQYF
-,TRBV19,CASTQTVFGTEAFF
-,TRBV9,CASSVGAGSSGAFF
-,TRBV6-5,CASSSSQARETQYF
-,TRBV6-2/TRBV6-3,CASSWTENYGYTF
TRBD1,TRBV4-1,CASSTGQGVDGAFF
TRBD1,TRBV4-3,CASSQQQGSREEKLFF
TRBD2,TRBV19,CASSTDYGTSPFF
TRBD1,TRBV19,CASSDRERQPQHF
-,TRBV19,CASSGGTSYNSPLHF
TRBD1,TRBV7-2,CASSAPHRGQETQYF